The text below deals with one T cell receptor beta chain. The antigen is not known. The data were obtained in a study of cytomegalovirus exposure and HLA in healthy donors. Study-level points and caveats: The study designated roughly 150 TCR beta chains cytomegalovirus-associated. On later analysis, the bulk of CMV-associated TCR beta chains appeared to be HLA-restricted. In a later analysis, common viral pathogens appeared linked to several of the most significant clusters.

PCR used 60 Vbeta primers and 13 Jbeta primers. Produced via immunoSEQ multiplex PCR; TCRdb's table is partial and in-frame only. The table records 180,000 or so clones, 80% of them present only once. The CDR3 sequence is 15 residues long. Germline V lookup: CDR1 MNHNS, CDR2 SASEGT. V lost 5 bases and J lost 5; bases outside the gene matches: 9. The chain combines TRBV6-1 with TRBJ1-1, with 9 bases aligning to TRBD1. The clonotype comes from a woman aged 25 to 45 in good health and CMV-seronegative. Sequencing input: PBMCs. The CDR3 DNA is TGTGCCAGCAGTCCCCGGGACAGGGTCGGGACTGAAGCTTTCTTT. This gives the protein CASSPRDRVGTEAFF.